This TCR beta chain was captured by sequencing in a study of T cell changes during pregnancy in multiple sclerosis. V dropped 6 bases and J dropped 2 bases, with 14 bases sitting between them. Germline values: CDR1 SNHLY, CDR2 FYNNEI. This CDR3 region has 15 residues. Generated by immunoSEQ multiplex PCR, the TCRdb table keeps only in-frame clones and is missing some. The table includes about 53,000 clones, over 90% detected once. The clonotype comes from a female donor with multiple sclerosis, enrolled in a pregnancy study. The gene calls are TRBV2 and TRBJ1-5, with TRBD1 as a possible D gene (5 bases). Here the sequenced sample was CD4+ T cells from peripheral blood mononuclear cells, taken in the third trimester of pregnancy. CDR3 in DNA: TGTGCCAGCAGGGGGGGAACAGCTCGCAATCAGCCCCAGCATTTT. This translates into CASRGGTARNQPQHF. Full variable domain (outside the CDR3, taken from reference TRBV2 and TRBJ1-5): EPEVTQTPSHQVTQMGQEVILRCVPISNHLYFYWYRQILGQKVEFLVSFYNNEISEKSEIFDDQFSVERPDGSNFTLKIRSTKLEDSAMYFCASRGGTARNQPQHFGDGTRLSIL.